A single count supports the clone carrying this T cell receptor beta chain. What it binds is not known. The primer mix had 60 Vbeta and 13 Jbeta primers. The protocol was immunoSEQ multiplex PCR, while the TCRdb copy is restricted to in-frame clones and leaves out a portion. The sample lists around 160,000 clones, almost 80% occurring once. The sample originates from a study of cytomegalovirus exposure and HLA in healthy donors. The CDR3 totals 14 residues. Deletions cut 6 bases from V and 0 bases from J, with 11 bases between. In germline, CDR1 is MNHEY, CDR2 SVGAGI. Broader study findings: Roughly uniform sequencing depth across donors was assumed, possibly incorrectly. Earlier analysis found most TCR beta V segments productive about 87% or about 30% of the time.

The specimen sequenced was PBMCs. The receptor was derived from a woman aged 40 to 49 in good health and CMV-seropositive. The chain is built from TRBV6-5 and TRBJ1-2; a possible D gene is TRBD1 (6 bases). The CDR3 sequence: CASSLTGSNYGYTF. DNA of the CDR3: TGTGCCAGCAGCTTGACAGGCTCTAACTATGGCTACACCTTC.